The entry below gives a single TCR beta chain sequence along with its context. This entry is derived from a study of blood T cell repertoires in COVID-19. Across the whole study: Samples taken during acute and convalescent COVID-19 were collected in the United States, Italy and Spain. PBMCs, B-cell-depleted T cells, or T cells were the source of the cDNA or gDNA that made up the material.

Germline CDR1 reads SGHTS; CDR2 reads YDEGEE. Trimming removed 5 bases from V and 0 bases from J, with 17 bases in between. This CDR3 has 16 amino acids. Seattle patients were enrolled while actively infected and followed longitudinally. Authors' processing steps: Amplified reference gene primers provided the basis for estimating nucleated cell counts. The assay was immunoSEQ multiplex PCR, and TCRdb's table has in-frame clones only and misses some. Clonal size and the V and J genes are those of that table, whereas D and trimming came from the DNA. The sample carries roughly 150,000 clones, over 80% recorded once.

The receptor was isolated from a woman of 80 years or more with COVID-19, enrolled during active disease. The rearrangement links TRBV5-8 to TRBJ1-1, with a weak D call TRBD1 (6 bases). Sequenced material: peripheral blood. The CDR3 here is CASSRTVSLVNTEAFF. CDR3 in DNA: TGTGCCAGCAGTAGGACAGTCTCCCTCGTGAACACTGAAGCTTTCTTT.